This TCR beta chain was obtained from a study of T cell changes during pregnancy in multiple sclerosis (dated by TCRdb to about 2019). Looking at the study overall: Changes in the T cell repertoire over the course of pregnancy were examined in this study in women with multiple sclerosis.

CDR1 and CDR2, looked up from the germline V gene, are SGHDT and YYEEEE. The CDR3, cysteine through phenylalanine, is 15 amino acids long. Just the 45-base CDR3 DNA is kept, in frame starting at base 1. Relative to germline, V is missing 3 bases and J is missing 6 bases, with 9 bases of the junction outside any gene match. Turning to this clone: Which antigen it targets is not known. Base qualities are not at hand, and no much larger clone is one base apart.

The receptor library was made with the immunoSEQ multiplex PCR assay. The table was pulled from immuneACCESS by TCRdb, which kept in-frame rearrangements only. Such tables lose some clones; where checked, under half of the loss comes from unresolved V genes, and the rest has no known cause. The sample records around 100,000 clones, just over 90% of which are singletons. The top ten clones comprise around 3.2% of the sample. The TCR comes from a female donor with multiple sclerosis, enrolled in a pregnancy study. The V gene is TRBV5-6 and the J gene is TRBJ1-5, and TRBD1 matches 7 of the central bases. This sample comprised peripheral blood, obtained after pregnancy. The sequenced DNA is TGTGCCAGCAGCTCTACCGGGACAGCCTCTCAGCCCCAGCATTTT. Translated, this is CASSSTGTASQPQHF.